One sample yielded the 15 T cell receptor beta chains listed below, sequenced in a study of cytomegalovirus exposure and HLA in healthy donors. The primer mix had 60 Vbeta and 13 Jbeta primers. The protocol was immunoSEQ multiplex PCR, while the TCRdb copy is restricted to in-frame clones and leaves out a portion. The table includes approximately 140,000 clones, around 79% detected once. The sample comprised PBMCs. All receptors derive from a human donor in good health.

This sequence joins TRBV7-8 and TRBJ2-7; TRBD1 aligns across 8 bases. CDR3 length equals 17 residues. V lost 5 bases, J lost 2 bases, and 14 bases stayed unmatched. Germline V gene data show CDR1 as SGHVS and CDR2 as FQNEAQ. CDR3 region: CASSLGTGRQGPYEQYF. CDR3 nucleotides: TGTGCCAGCAGCCTCGGGACAGGTAGACAGGGTCCCTACGAGCAGTACTTC.

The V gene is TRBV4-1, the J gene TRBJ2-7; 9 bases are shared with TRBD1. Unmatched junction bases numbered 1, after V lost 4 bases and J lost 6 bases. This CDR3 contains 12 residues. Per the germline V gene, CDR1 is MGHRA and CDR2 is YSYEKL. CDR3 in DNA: TGCGCCAGCAGCCTGACAGGGGGCGAGCAGTACTTC. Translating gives CASSLTGGEQYF.

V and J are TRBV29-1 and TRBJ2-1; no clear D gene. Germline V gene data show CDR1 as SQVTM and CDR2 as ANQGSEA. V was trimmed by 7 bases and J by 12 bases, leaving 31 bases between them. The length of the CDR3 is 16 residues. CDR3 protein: CSAEGSYPTLAPRQFF. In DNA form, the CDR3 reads TGCAGCGCCGAAGGCTCCTACCCGACTTTGGCCCCGAGGCAGTTCTTC.

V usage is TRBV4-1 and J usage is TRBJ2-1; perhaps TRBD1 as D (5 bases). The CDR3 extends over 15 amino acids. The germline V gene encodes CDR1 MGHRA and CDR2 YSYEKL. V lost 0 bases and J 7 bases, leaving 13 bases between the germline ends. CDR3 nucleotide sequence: TGCGCCAGCAGCCAAGAGGCACAGGATAAAAATGAGCAGTTCTTC. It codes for CASSQEAQDKNEQFF.

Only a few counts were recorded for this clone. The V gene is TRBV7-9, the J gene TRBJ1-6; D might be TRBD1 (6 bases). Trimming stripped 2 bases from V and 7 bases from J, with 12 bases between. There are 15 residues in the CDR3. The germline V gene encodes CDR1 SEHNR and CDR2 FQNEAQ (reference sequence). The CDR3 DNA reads TGTGCCAGCAGCTTAACGGGGGGCGGAAATTCACCCCTCCACTTT. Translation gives CASSLTGGGNSPLHF. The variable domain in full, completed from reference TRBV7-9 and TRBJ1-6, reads DTGVSQNPRHKITKRGQNVTFRCDPISEHNRLYWYRQTLGQGPEFLTYFQNEAQLEKSRLLSDRFSAERPKGSFSTLEIQRTEQGDSAMYLCASSLTGGGNSPLHFGNGTRLTVT.

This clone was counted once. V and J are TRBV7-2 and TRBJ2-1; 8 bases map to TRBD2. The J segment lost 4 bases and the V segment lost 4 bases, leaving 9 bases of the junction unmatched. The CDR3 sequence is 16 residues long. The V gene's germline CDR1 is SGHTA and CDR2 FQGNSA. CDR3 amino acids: CASSSIAGTPYNEQFF. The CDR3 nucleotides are TGTGCCAGCAGCTCGATAGCGGGAACACCTTACAATGAGCAGTTCTTC.

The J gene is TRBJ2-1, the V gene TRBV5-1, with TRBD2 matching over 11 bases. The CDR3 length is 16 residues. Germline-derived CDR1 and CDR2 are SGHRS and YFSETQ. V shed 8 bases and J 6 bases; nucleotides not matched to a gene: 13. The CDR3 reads CASEWGVAGGTNEQFF. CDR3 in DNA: TGCGCCAGTGAGTGGGGGGTAGCGGGAGGGACCAATGAGCAGTTCTTC.

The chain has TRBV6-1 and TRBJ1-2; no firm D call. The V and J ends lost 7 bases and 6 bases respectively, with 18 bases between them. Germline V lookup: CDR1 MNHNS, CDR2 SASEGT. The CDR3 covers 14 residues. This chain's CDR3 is CASTPGPTADGYTF. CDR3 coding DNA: TGTGCCAGCACTCCTGGCCCCACAGCTGATGGCTACACCTTC.

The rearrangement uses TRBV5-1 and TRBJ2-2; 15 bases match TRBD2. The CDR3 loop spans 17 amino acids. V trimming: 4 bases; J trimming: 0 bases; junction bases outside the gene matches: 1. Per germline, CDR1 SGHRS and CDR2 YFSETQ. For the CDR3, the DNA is TGCGCCAGCAGCCGGACTAGCGGGGGGGCGAACACCGGGGAGCTGTTTTTT. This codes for CASSRTSGGANTGELFF.

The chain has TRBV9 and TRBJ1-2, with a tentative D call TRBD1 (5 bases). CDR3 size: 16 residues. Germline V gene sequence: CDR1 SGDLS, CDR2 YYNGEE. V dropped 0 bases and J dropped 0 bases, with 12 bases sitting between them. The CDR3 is CASSVGAGGANYGYTF. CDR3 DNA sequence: TGTGCCAGCAGCGTAGGAGCGGGGGGGGCTAACTATGGCTACACCTTC. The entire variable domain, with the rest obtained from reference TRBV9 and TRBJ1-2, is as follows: DSGVTQTPKHLITATGQRVTLRCSPRSGDLSVYWYQQSLDQGLQFLIQYYNGEERAKGNILERFSAQQFPDLHSELNLSSLELGDSALYFCASSVGAGGANYGYTFGSGTRLTVV.

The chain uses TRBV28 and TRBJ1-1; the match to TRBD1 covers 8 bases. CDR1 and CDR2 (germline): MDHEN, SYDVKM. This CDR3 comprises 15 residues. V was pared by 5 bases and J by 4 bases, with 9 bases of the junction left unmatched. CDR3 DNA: TGTGCCAGCAGTGGAGCCACAGGGGGAGGCACTGAAGCTTTCTTT. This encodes CASSGATGGGTEAFF.

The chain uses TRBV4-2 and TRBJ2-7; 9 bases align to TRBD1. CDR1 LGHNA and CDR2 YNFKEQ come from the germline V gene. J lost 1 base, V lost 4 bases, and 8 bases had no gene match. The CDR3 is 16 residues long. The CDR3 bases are TGTGCCAGCAGCCGCCGACAGGGGGGAGAATCCTACGAGCAGTACTTC. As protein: CASSRRQGGESYEQYF.

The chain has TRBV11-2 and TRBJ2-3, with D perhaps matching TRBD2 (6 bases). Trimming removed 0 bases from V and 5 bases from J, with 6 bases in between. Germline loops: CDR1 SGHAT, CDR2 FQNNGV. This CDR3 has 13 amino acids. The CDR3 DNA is TGTGCCAGCAGCTTAGAGCGGGAAGATACGCAGTATTTT. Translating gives CASSLEREDTQYF.

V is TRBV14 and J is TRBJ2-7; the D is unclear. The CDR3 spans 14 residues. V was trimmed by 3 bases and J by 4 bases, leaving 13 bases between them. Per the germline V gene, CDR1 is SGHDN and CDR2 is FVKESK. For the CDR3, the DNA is TGTGCCAGCAGCCATCAAAACGGTCGTTACGAGCAGTACTTC. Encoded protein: CASSHQNGRYEQYF.

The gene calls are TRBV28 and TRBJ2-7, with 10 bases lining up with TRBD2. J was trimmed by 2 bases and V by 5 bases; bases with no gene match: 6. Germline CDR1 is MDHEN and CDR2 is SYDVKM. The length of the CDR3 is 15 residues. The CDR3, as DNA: TGTGCCAGCAGTCATCTAGCGGGGGACACCTACGAGCAGTACTTC. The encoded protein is CASSHLAGDTYEQYF. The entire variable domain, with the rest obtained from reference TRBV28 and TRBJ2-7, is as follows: DVKVTQSSRYLVKRTGEKVFLECVQDMDHENMFWYRQDPGLGLRLIYFSYDVKMKEKGDIPEGYSVSREKKERFSLILESASTNQTSMYLCASSHLAGDTYEQYFGPGTRLTVT.